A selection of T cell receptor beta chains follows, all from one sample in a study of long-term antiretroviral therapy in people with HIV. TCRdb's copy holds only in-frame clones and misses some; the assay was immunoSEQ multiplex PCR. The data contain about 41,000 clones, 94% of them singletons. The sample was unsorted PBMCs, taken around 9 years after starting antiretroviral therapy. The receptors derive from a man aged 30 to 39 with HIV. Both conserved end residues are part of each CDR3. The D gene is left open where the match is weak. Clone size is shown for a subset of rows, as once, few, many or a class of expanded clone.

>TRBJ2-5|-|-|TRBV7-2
CASSYDLEAQETQYF
TGTGCCAGCAGCTACGATCTGGAGGCCCAAGAGACCCAGTACTTC
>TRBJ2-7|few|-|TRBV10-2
CASISQYEQYF
TGCGCCAGCATCTCTCAATACGAGCAGTACTTC
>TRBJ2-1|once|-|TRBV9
CASSVDVYNEQFF
TGTGCCAGCAGCGTAGATGTCTACAATGAGCAGTTCTTC
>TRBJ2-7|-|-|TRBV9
CASSVAGASPYEQYF
TGTGCCAGCAGCGTAGCCGGGGCCTCCCCCTACGAGCAGTACTTC
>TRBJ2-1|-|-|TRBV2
CASEPDNNEQFF
TGTGCCAGCGAGCCAGATAACAATGAGCAGTTCTTC
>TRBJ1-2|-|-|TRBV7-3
CASSKLTVPANYGYTF
TGTGCCAGCAGCAAATTGACAGTTCCAGCTAACTATGGCTACACCTTC
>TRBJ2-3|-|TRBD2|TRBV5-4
CASSLFSGASTDTQYF
TGTGCCAGCAGCTTGTTTAGCGGGGCGAGCACAGATACGCAGTATTTT
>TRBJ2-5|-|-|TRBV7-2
CASSRGLPQETQYF
TGTGCCAGCAGCCGGGGACTCCCCCAAGAGACCCAGTACTTC
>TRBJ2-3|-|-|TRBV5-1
CASSSTGGHDTQYF
TGCGCCAGCAGTTCCACCGGGGGGCACGATACGCAGTATTTT
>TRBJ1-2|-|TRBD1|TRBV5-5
CASSPWTGARNYGYTF
TGTGCCAGCAGCCCCTGGACAGGGGCTAGAAACTATGGCTACACCTTC
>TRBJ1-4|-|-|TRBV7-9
CASSLGTVAGGNEKLFF
TGTGCCAGCAGCTTAGGAACGGTGGCGGGGGGGAATGAAAAACTGTTTTTT
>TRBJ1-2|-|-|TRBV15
CATSAPEWDGGNYGYTF
TGTGCCACCAGCGCCCCGGAATGGGATGGTGGGAACTATGGCTACACCTTC
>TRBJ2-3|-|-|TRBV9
CASSSGGRQGDTQYF
TGTGCCAGCAGCTCGGGGGGCAGGCAGGGGGATACGCAGTATTTT
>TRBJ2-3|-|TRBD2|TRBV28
CASSLTQLTSGATDTQYF
TGTGCCAGCAGTTTGACGCAACTGACTAGCGGGGCTACAGATACGCAGTATTTT
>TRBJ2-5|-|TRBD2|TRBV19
CASSMRTSAESQYF
TGTGCCAGTAGTATGAGGACTAGTGCGGAATCCCAGTACTTC
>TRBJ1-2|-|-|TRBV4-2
CASSQGASKANYGYTF
TGTGCCAGCAGCCAAGGGGCCTCGAAAGCTAACTATGGCTACACCTTC
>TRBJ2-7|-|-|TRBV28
CASTTGFSYEQYF
TGTGCCAGCACTACGGGTTTCTCCTACGAGCAGTACTTC
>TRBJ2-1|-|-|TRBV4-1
CASSHVVLGEQFF
TGCGCCAGCAGCCACGTCGTTTTGGGTGAGCAGTTCTTC
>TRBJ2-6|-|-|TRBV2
CASSQDGVSGANVLTF
TGTGCCAGCAGTCAGGACGGGGTCTCTGGGGCCAACGTCCTGACTTTC
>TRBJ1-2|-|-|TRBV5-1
CASSSPQVPLSGYTF
TGCGCCAGCAGCTCCCCGCAGGTTCCCCTTTCTGGCTACACCTTC
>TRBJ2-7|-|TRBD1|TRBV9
CASSGDRDLYEQYF
TGTGCCAGCAGTGGTGACAGGGACCTATACGAGCAGTACTTC
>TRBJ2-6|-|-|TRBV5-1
CASSLTGTGANVLTF
TGCGCCAGCAGCTTAACGGGAACTGGGGCCAACGTCCTGACTTTC
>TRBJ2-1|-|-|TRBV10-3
CAISESGYSYNEQFF
TGTGCCATCAGTGAGTCGGGCTACTCCTACAATGAGCAGTTCTTC
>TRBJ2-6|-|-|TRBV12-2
CASRFPSSGANVLTF
TGTGCAAGTCGCTTCCCGAGCTCTGGGGCCAACGTCCTGACTTTC
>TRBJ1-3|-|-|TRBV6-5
CASSWAGVTEGNTIYF
TGTGCCAGCAGTTGGGCAGGTGTGACTGAAGGAAACACCATATATTTT
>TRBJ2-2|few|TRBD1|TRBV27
CASIGTGGAGELFF
TGTGCCAGCATAGGGACAGGCGGGGCCGGGGAGCTGTTTTTT
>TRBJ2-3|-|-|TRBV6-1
CASSEIIGTDTQYF
TGTGCCAGCAGTGAAATTATAGGGACAGATACGCAGTATTTT
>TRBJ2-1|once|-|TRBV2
CASRGYNEQFF
TGTGCCAGCAGGGGTTACAATGAGCAGTTCTTC
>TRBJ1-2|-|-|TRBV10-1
CASSESNGNGYTF
TGCGCCAGCAGTGAGTCGAATGGGAATGGCTACACCTTC
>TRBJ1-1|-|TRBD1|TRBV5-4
CASSVQRGRLTGTEAFF
TGTGCCAGCAGCGTACAGAGGGGGCGGTTAACTGGCACTGAAGCTTTCTTT
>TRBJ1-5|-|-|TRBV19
CAGSFNQPQHF
TGTGCCGGGTCCTTCAATCAGCCCCAGCATTTT